There are a few counts of the clone carrying this T cell receptor (beta chain). Its target is unknown. The sample originates from a study of CD8 T cells in ankylosing spondylitis. Generation of TCR beta libraries employed quantitative 5'-RACE incorporating molecular barcodes. MiXCR was run by TCRdb on the 5' RACE reads, yielding one entry per CDR3 protein. The data contain around 280,000 distinct CDR3 sequences, approximately 20% of them singletons. Study-level results: A TCR beta motif made of several highly homologous variants seemed typical of ankylosing spondylitis blood. Significant enrichment of disease-linked clones was reportedly seen in matched ankylosing spondylitis synovial fluid.

The source material was blood, either unsorted or a sorted T cell fraction (not recorded which). The receptor's source is a male donor with ankylosing spondylitis or in good health (not recorded which).

The chain's CDR3 is CASSAVAGGYEQFF. In DNA, the CDR3 is TGTGCCAGCAGCGCGGTAGCGGGGGGATATGAGCAGTTCTTC. The rearrangement links TRBV11-2 to TRBJ2-1, with 10 bases fitting TRBD2. CDR1 and CDR2 from the germline V gene are SGHAT and FQNNGV. The V and J ends lost 5 bases and 8 bases, in that order; junction bases with no gene match: 6. This CDR3 has 14 residues.